Listed below are T cell receptor beta chains from one sample, sequenced in a study of HIV-infected children after antiretroviral therapy interruption. TCRdb re-analysed the 3' RACE reads in MiXCR, keeping a single row per CDR3 protein. The table includes 70,000 to 90,000 distinct CDR3 sequences, 6.9% detected once. Sequenced material: CD45RA+ CD4+ T cells from PBMCs, pooled from several time points, taken from a donor given antiretroviral therapy, either interrupted or continuous. The receptors derive from a pool of human donors with HIV. Both conserved end residues are part of each CDR3. Fields, in order: J gene, clone size, V gene, D gene, CDR3 DNA, CDR3 protein. A D gene is named only where the DNA matches it firmly. Only some rows state a clone size, as once, few, many or a class for expanded clones.

>TRBJ2-6|many|TRBV18|NA
TGTGCCAGCTCAGCGAGTCACTCTGGGGCCAACGTCCTGACTTTC
CASSASHSGANVLTF
>TRBJ1-4|once|TRBV11-2|NA
TGTGCCAGCAGCGCGAGGGTTCCCAATGAAAAACTGTTTTTT
CASSARVPNEKLFF
>TRBJ2-7|many|TRBV10-2|NA
TGCGCCAGCACAGGGGACCGATCAACCCAGCAGTACTTC
CASTGDRSTQQYF
>TRBJ1-5|NA|TRBV12-3/TRBV12-4|TRBD1
TGTGCCAGCAGCCCACAGGGGCTCGGGCAGCCCCAGCATTTT
CASSPQGLGQPQHF
>TRBJ2-7|many|TRBV12-3/TRBV12-4|TRBD2
TGTGCCAGCAAAGGGCGGGGGGGGACCTACGAGCAGTACTTC
CASKGRGGTYEQYF
>TRBJ1-5|few|TRBV6-4|NA
TGTGCCAGCAGTATCGTACAGGGTGAGCCCCAGCATTTT
CASSIVQGEPQHF
>TRBJ2-3|NA|TRBV5-1|TRBD1
TGCGCCAGCAGCCCCTGGGGGACAGGAGACACAGATACGCAGTATTTT
CASSPWGTGDTDTQYF
>TRBJ2-1|NA|TRBV29-1|NA
TGCAGCGTAAGCAATGAGCAGTTCTTC
CSVSNEQFF
>TRBJ1-1|many|TRBV18|NA
TGTGCCAGCTCACCACTTCAGGGGAGAGACACTGAAGCTTTCTTT
CASSPLQGRDTEAFF
>TRBJ2-1|few|TRBV19|NA
TGTGCCAGTAGTCTCCCTCGGGATGAGCAGTTCTTC
CASSLPRDEQFF
>TRBJ1-5|many|TRBV2|NA
TGTGCCAGCACCCCGCAGGGAGTCCAGCCCCAGCATTTT
CASTPQGVQPQHF
>TRBJ1-4|many|TRBV30|NA
TGTGCCTGGAGTGTAACTGCCCCGGCCTATGAAAAACTGTTTTTT
CAWSVTAPAYEKLFF
>TRBJ2-5|many|TRBV5-1|TRBD1
TGCGCCAGCAGCACAACAGGGGCGGGAGAGACCCAGTACTTC
CASSTTGAGETQYF
>TRBJ2-3|many|TRBV6-5|NA
TGTGCCAGCAGTTACCCGGACGGAGTGGGCACAGATACGCAGTATTTT
CASSYPDGVGTDTQYF
>TRBJ2-3|many|TRBV11-2|NA
TGTGCCAGCAGCTTAGATCATTTCGATACGCAGTATTTT
CASSLDHFDTQYF